These T cell receptor beta chains were read from a single sample in a study of cytomegalovirus exposure and HLA in healthy donors. Produced via immunoSEQ multiplex PCR; TCRdb's table is partial and in-frame only. The data hold about 170,000 clones, with approximately 96% observed a single time. The sample was PBMCs. These receptors were taken from a woman under 30 in good health and CMV-seronegative. CDR3s include the opening cysteine and the closing phenylalanine or tryptophan. The D gene is left open where the match is weak. Size values are once, few and many counts, or a class for expanded clones, and some rows have none.

d_gene | abundance | j_gene | v_gene | CDR3nt | CDR3aa
NA | NA | TRBJ2-7 | TRBV9 | TGTGCCAGCAGCCCAGAGGGTTACGAGCAGTACTTC | CASSPEGYEQYF
TRBD1 | NA | TRBJ1-1 | TRBV2 | TGTGCCAGCAGTTGGTCCAGGGGGGCGAGCACTGAAGCTTTCTTT | CASSWSRGASTEAFF
TRBD1 | NA | TRBJ1-6 | TRBV7-2 | TGTGCCAGCAGCTTACGACAGGGTAATTCACCCCTCCACTTT | CASSLRQGNSPLHF
TRBD2 | NA | TRBJ2-2 | TRBV9 | TGTGCCAGCAGCGTAAGCGGGGGGGATTCGAACACCGGGGAGCTGTTTTTT | CASSVSGGDSNTGELFF
NA | once | TRBJ2-3 | TRBV9 | TGTGCCAGCAGCGTAGAAGGCGGCGGATACGGCACAGATACGCAGTATTTT | CASSVEGGGYGTDTQYF
TRBD1 | NA | TRBJ1-4 | TRBV4-3 | TGCGCCAGCAGCCCTCGACAGGGGGCCCCTAATGAAAAACTGTTTTTT | CASSPRQGAPNEKLFF
NA | few | TRBJ1-5 | TRBV4-1 | TGCGCCAGCAGCCCTTCGGGGGGGTTTAGCAATCAGCCCCAGCATTTT | CASSPSGGFSNQPQHF
NA | once | TRBJ2-5 | TRBV9 | TGTGCCAGCAGCGCATCTGGGGCCACCCAGTACTTC | CASSASGATQYF
NA | NA | TRBJ2-3 | TRBV9 | TGTGCCAGCAGCGTAGGAGCGGCCCCTAGCACAGATACGCAGTATTTT | CASSVGAAPSTDTQYF
NA | NA | TRBJ1-2 | TRBV7-9 | TGTGCCAGCAGCTTAGCCTCCGGGGGTAGGAACTATGGCTACACCTTC | CASSLASGGRNYGYTF
TRBD2 | NA | TRBJ2-7 | TRBV5-1 | TGCGCCAGCAGCTTGGGGGAGGGTCTTACCTACGAGCAGTACTTC | CASSLGEGLTYEQYF
TRBD1 | NA | TRBJ1-2 | TRBV6-1 | TGTGCCAGCAGTTCGCCAGGGGGCTATGGCTACACCTTC | CASSSPGGYGYTF
TRBD1 | NA | TRBJ2-7 | TRBV2 | TGTGCCAGCAGTGGAAGGGTTGGACAGGGGGACTACGAGCAGTACTTC | CASSGRVGQGDYEQYF
NA | once | TRBJ2-3 | TRBV5-6 | TGTGCCAGCAGCTTTGACACGAAGCCCGACCTTAGCACAGATACGCAGTATTTT | CASSFDTKPDLSTDTQYF
TRBD2 | NA | TRBJ2-5 | TRBV7-2 | TGTGCCAGCAGCCGTGGACTAGCGGGGGGGCTAGAGACCCAGTACTTC | CASSRGLAGGLETQYF
TRBD2 | NA | TRBJ2-5 | TRBV2 | TGTGCCAGCAGTGAACCGAGCGGGGACGACCAAGAGACCCAGTACTTC | CASSEPSGDDQETQYF
NA | once | TRBJ1-1 | TRBV5-4 | TGTGCCAGCAGCTTGGCCTCGTCACTTAAGAACACTGAAGCTTTCTTT | CASSLASSLKNTEAFF
TRBD1 | NA | TRBJ1-1 | TRBV9 | TGTGCCAGCAGCGCGACAGGGCCCCCGAACACTGAAGCTTTCTTT | CASSATGPPNTEAFF
NA | once | TRBJ2-6 | TRBV4-2 | TGTGCCAGCAGCCAAGAAGGGGGGGGCCGTTGGGGGGCCAACGTCCTGACTTTC | CASSQEGGGRWGANVLTF
TRBD1 | NA | TRBJ1-1 | TRBV5-1 | TGCGCCAGCAGCTCAACAGGGGGGGACACTGAAGCTTTCTTT | CASSSTGGDTEAFF
TRBD1 | NA | TRBJ1-2 | TRBV18 | TGTGCCAGCTCACAAGGACAGGGCTATGGCTACACCTTC | CASSQGQGYGYTF
TRBD1 | NA | TRBJ1-6 | TRBV18 | TGTGCCAGCTCACCGAATAACAGGGGGGCTAATTCACCCCTCCACTTT | CASSPNNRGANSPLHF
NA | NA | TRBJ2-3 | TRBV19 | TGTGCCAGTAGTATAAGGAGGGGAGATACGCAGTATTTT | CASSIRRGDTQYF
NA | NA | TRBJ1-1 | TRBV11-3 | TGTGCCAGCAGCTTCGGGTTTGGTGGTGAAACTGAAGCTTTCTTT | CASSFGFGGETEAFF
TRBD2 | once | TRBJ2-3 | TRBV7-2 | TGTGCCAGCAGCGTTACTAGCGGGGGGGGAGGGAGGACAGATACGCAGTATTTT | CASSVTSGGGGRTDTQYF
TRBD1 | NA | TRBJ2-7 | TRBV19 | TGTGCCAGTAGTACACCGGGACAGGGGGTAAACGAGCAGTACTTC | CASSTPGQGVNEQYF
TRBD1 | NA | TRBJ1-1 | TRBV19 | TGTGCCAGTAGTATTAAGACAGGGGAAGCTTTCTTT | CASSIKTGEAFF
NA | NA | TRBJ2-7 | TRBV11-2 | TGTGCCAGCAGTTCCCGGATGGACTCAAAGGTCTACGAGCAGTACTTC | CASSSRMDSKVYEQYF
NA | NA | TRBJ2-1 | TRBV7-2 | TGTGCCAGCAGCTTAGTTCGGGTCAATGAGCAGTTCTTC | CASSLVRVNEQFF
TRBD1 | NA | TRBJ1-1 | TRBV27 | TGTGCCAGCGCCCCGACAGGGTGGGTTGTCGAAGCTTTCTTT | CASAPTGWVVEAFF
TRBD1 | NA | TRBJ2-7 | TRBV5-6 | TGTGCCAGCAGCGGGACAGGGGGGTACGAGCAGTACTTC | CASSGTGGYEQYF
NA | NA | TRBJ2-3 | TRBV4-1 | TGCGCCAGCAGCCAAGTAGCGCTCAGCACAGATACGCAGTATTTT | CASSQVALSTDTQYF
NA | NA | TRBJ1-1 | TRBV6-1 | TGTGCCAGCAGTGAATGGGCAGGGGTGAACACTGAAGCTTTCTTT | CASSEWAGVNTEAFF
NA | NA | TRBJ1-6 | TRBV19 | TGTGCCAGTAGTCCCCGAGCAGGAGGAACCAATTCACCCCTCCACTTT | CASSPRAGGTNSPLHF
TRBD1 | NA | TRBJ2-3 | TRBV14 | TGTGCCAGCAGCCAAGTGGGACAGGGGTTTCAGGATACGCAGTATTTT | CASSQVGQGFQDTQYF
TRBD2 | NA | TRBJ2-3 | TRBV2 | TGTGCCAGCAGGCCGGGACTAGCGGGGGATACGCAGTATTTT | CASRPGLAGDTQYF
TRBD1 | NA | TRBJ2-1 | TRBV29-1 | TGCAGCGTTGAAGCACGTCAGGTAAACAGGGGTTCCTACAATGAGCAGTTCTTC | CSVEARQVNRGSYNEQFF
TRBD1 | NA | TRBJ1-6 | TRBV7-2 | TGTGCCAGCAGCGTGGGACAGGGGGTCTCACCCCTCCACTTT | CASSVGQGVSPLHF
NA | NA | TRBJ2-2 | TRBV4-3 | TGCGCCAGCAGCGGCGGACTGGCCGGGGAGCTGTTTTTT | CASSGGLAGELFF